Below, 19 T cell receptor beta chains from the same sample are listed, as sequenced in a study of CD8 T cells in ankylosing spondylitis. MiXCR, run by TCRdb on the 5' RACE reads, gives a single entry per CDR3 protein. The sample has hundreds of thousands of distinct CDR3 sequences, roughly 20% seen once; the top ten hold about 8%. Source material: blood, either unsorted or a sorted T cell fraction (not recorded which). The receptors were gathered from a male donor with ankylosing spondylitis or in good health (not recorded which).

V usage is TRBV12-3 or TRBV12-4 and J usage is TRBJ2-7, with unresolved D. With 6 bases removed from V and 0 bases from J, the gap between germline ends came to 9 bases. This CDR3 is 13 amino acids long. The chain's CDR3 is CASRGSHSYEQYV. Here the CDR3 DNA reads TGTGCCAGCAGGGGCTCTCACTCCTACGAGCAGTACGTC.

There are many counts of this clonotype. The V gene is TRBV5-1, the J gene TRBJ2-1, with D hard to call. Deletions cut 0 bases from V and 6 bases from J, with 10 bases between. This CDR3 has 14 residues. Germline V gives CDR1 SGHRS, CDR2 YFSETQ. CDR3 protein: CASSLVPTPNEQFF. The CDR3 region has the DNA TGCGCCAGCAGCTTGGTCCCGACTCCCAATGAGCAGTTCTTC.

This clonotype was counted only a few times. V usage is TRBV6-1 and J usage is TRBJ2-1, with D perhaps matching TRBD2 (7 bases). V lost 2 bases, J lost 8 bases, and 19 bases lay in between. This CDR3 has 16 amino acids. Germline V gene lookup returns CDR1 MNHNS and CDR2 SASEGT. The CDR3 coding sequence is TGTGCCAGCAGTGAAAGAGGTGGAGGGAGGGGGGATGAGCAGTTCTTC. Its protein is CASSERGGGRGDEQFF.

The rearrangement uses TRBV9 and TRBJ2-3; weak D call: TRBD1 (5 bases). Per germline, CDR1 SGDLS and CDR2 YYNGEE. The CDR3 is 15 residues long. Trimming shortened V by 0 bases and J by 2 bases, and 10 bases separated the two germline ends. The CDR3 DNA reads TGTGCCAGCAGCGTAGTAGGGGATACCACAGATACGCAGTATTTT. This gives the protein CASSVVGDTTDTQYF.

The rearrangement uses TRBV27 and TRBJ1-5; D possibly corresponds to TRBD1 (5 bases). The germline gives CDR1 MNHEY, CDR2 SMNVEV (reference sequence). This CDR3 has 14 amino acids. The V and J ends lost 2 bases and 7 bases respectively, with 12 bases between them. CDR3 bases: TGTGCCAGCAGTTTAGAGGGGCGTAGGCAGCCCCAGCATTTT. It yields the protein CASSLEGRRQPQHF.

This clonotype was counted many times. The V and J genes are TRBV5-6 and TRBJ1-1, with 9 bases identical to TRBD1. The CDR3 consists of 17 residues. Germline V gene data show CDR1 as SGHDT and CDR2 as YYEEEE. The ends lost 2 bases at V and 1 base at J; junction bases unmatched: 9. The CDR3 reads CASSFFRDRASNTEAFF. The DNA for the CDR3 is TGTGCCAGCAGCTTTTTCCGGGACAGGGCCTCGAACACTGAAGCTTTCTTT. Drawing the rest from reference TRBV5-6 and TRBJ1-1, the complete variable domain is DAGVTQSPTHLIKTRGQQVTLRCSPKSGHDTVSWYQQALGQGPQFIFQYYEEEERQRGNFPDRFSGHQFPNYSSELNVNALLLGDSALYLCASSFFRDRASNTEAFFGQGTRLTVV.

This clonotype was detected a few times. V usage is TRBV5-1 and J usage is TRBJ2-7, with D possibly being TRBD2 (7 bases). The germline CDR1 and CDR2 sequences are SGHRS and YFSETQ. CDR3 length: 15 residues. V was cut by 0 bases and J by 3 bases, with 13 bases left in between. Here the CDR3 DNA reads TGCGCCAGCAGCTTGGCGGGGGGCGCGGGCTACGAGCAGTACGTC. Amino acid sequence: CASSLAGGAGYEQYV.

This clonotype has ten or more counts. Written as DNA, the CDR3 is TGCGCCAGCAGCTTGGACACCTCCTACAATGAGCAGTTCTTC. Encoded protein: CASSLDTSYNEQFF. J is TRBJ2-1 and V is TRBV5-1, with D unclear. Deletions cut 0 bases from V and 0 bases from J, with 4 bases between. The CDR3 totals 14 residues. Germline V gives CDR1 SGHRS, CDR2 YFSETQ.

In the case of this clonotype: Sequence at one end of the junction differs from germline and may be a read error. The chain joins TRBV5-1 to TRBJ2-5; 7 bases agree with TRBD2. Germline loops: CDR1 SGHRS, CDR2 YFSETQ. CDR3 length: 14 residues. The CDR3 DNA reads as TGCGCCAGCGGCTTGTGGGGGGGCCAAGAGACCCAGTACTTC. It codes for CASGLWGGQETQYF.

This clonotype was seen a handful of times. This chain links TRBV6-2 or TRBV6-3 with TRBJ2-7; D may be TRBD1 (6 bases). The CDR3 sequence is 13 residues long. Deletions cut 2 bases from V and 6 bases from J, with 11 bases between. CDR1 and CDR2 from the germline V gene are MNHEY and SVGEGT. The CDR3 nucleotides read TGTGCCAGCAGTTACCCTACAGGGAGCGAGCAGTACGTC. This sequence encodes CASSYPTGSEQYV.

The chain has TRBV19 and TRBJ2-2, with 7 bases matching TRBD2. Germline CDR1 LNHDA, CDR2 SQIVND (reference sequence). V was pared by 5 bases and J by 6 bases, with 9 bases of the junction left unmatched. The length of the CDR3 is 15 residues. The CDR3 bases are TGTGCCAGTAGTCGGCCGGGAGGTGAAGCCGGGGAGCTGTTTTTT. Translated: CASSRPGGEAGELFF.

The J gene is TRBJ2-2, the V gene TRBV24-1; TRBD2 is a possible D gene (6 bases). CDR1 is KGHDR, CDR2 SFDVKD, per germline. The CDR3 loop spans 15 amino acids. V shed 3 bases and J shed 6 bases, with 13 bases lying between them. This chain's CDR3 is CATSDGGTVSGELFF. In nucleotides, the CDR3 is TGTGCCACCAGTGATGGAGGGACCGTCTCCGGGGAGCTGTTTTTT.

V gene TRBV28 combines with J gene TRBJ1-5; D not resolved. Trimming took off 0 bases at V and 4 bases at J, with 7 bases between the two ends. Germline V gives CDR1 MDHEN, CDR2 SYDVKM. The CDR3 spans 14 residues. The CDR3 DNA is TGTGCCAGCAGTTTATGGGCAGGAAATCAGCCCCAGCATTTT. It yields the protein CASSLWAGNQPQHF.

This chain connects TRBV10-3 to TRBJ2-7; D is tentatively TRBD1 or TRBD2 (5 bases each). V lost 4 bases and J 2 bases, leaving 12 bases between the germline ends. CDR1 and CDR2 from the germline V gene are ENHRY and SYGVKD. The CDR3 is 14 amino acids. This CDR3 reads CAISAQGAPYEQYV. DNA for the CDR3: TGTGCCATCAGTGCCCAGGGAGCACCCTACGAGCAGTACGTC.

The CDR3 DNA reads as TGTGCCAGTGGGGTCGACTATGGCTACACCTTC. Its translation is CASGVDYGYTF. The V and J genes are TRBV28 and TRBJ1-2; no clear D gene. V lost 9 bases and J 3 bases, leaving 8 bases between the germline ends. From germline, CDR1 is MDHEN and CDR2 SYDVKM. This CDR3 is built from 11 residues.

The V gene is TRBV7-9, the J gene TRBJ1-1, with no clear D. Germline V gene data show CDR1 as SEHNR and CDR2 as FQNEAQ (reference sequence). This CDR3 is built from 14 residues. V shed 8 bases and J shed 0 bases, with 13 bases lying between them. The CDR3 region is CASGEFGLNTEAFF. DNA of the CDR3: TGTGCCAGCGGGGAATTTGGTTTGAACACTGAAGCTTTCTTT.

CDR3 residues: CASSLPTGGNEKLFF. Here the CDR3 DNA reads TGTGCCAGCAGTTTACCGACAGGGGGGAATGAAAAACTGTTTTTT. The rearrangement joins TRBV28 to TRBJ1-4; 9 bases are shared with TRBD1. The trim removed 2 bases at V and 5 bases at J, leaving 3 bases unmatched. The CDR3 consists of 15 residues. The germline CDR1 and CDR2 sequences are MDHEN and SYDVKM.

This chain links TRBV12-3 or TRBV12-4 with TRBJ2-7; D may be TRBD1 or TRBD2 (5 bases each). V lost 9 bases and J 2 bases, leaving 11 bases between the germline ends. The CDR3 runs to 12 residues. The CDR3: CARRGRAYEQYV. The CDR3 DNA follows: TGTGCCAGGAGGGGTAGGGCCTACGAGCAGTACGTC.

This clonotype was observed a handful of times. The chain couples TRBV5-1 to TRBJ2-3, with 7 bases matching TRBD2. Per the germline V gene, CDR1 is SGHRS and CDR2 is YFSETQ. V shed 3 bases, J shed 2 bases, and the junction held 3 bases outside the gene matches. CDR3 length: 14 amino acids. CDR3 sequence: CASSWSGVTDTQYF. For the CDR3, the DNA is TGCGCCAGCAGCTGGAGCGGGGTCACAGATACGCAGTATTTT.